This is a list of T cell receptor beta chains from one sample in a study of cytomegalovirus exposure and HLA in healthy donors. Libraries were prepared by immunoSEQ multiplex PCR; TCRdb keeps only in-frame clonotypes and omits some of them. The repertoire consists of under 90,000 clones, with 70% to 90% occurring once and the leading ten covering under 2.5%. Material for sequencing was PBMCs. The receptor set was obtained from a man aged 18 to 29 in good health and CMV-seronegative. Both conserved end residues are part of each CDR3. D genes are given only for firm matches. The listing skips clone size in some rows; elsewhere it reads once, few, many or a size class.

TRBD1 | TRBJ2-1 | NA | TRBV5-1 | TGCGCCAGCAGCCGGGACGGGGACAGGCTAGATGAGCAGTTCTTC | CASSRDGDRLDEQFF
NA | TRBJ2-3 | NA | TRBV30 | TGTGCCTGGAGTTGGGGGGGGCATTTGGGCACAGATACGCAGTATTTT | CAWSWGGHLGTDTQYF
TRBD2 | TRBJ2-7 | NA | TRBV27 | TGTGCCAGCAGTCCTCGGGGCGGGAGGGCTATCTACGAGCAGTACTTC | CASSPRGGRAIYEQYF
TRBD2 | TRBJ2-1 | NA | TRBV27 | TGTGCCTGCAGTTTGTCATGGGTTAGCGGGAGGGATTACAATGAGCAGTTCTTC | CACSLSWVSGRDYNEQFF
TRBD1 | TRBJ1-2 | NA | TRBV19 | TGTGCCAGTAGTATCGAGGCGACAGGGGTTAACGGCTACACCTTC | CASSIEATGVNGYTF
NA | TRBJ2-1 | NA | TRBV7-2 | TGTGCCAGCAGCTTAGTGGCCAGCCGAGGCTCCTACAATGAGCAGTTCTTC | CASSLVASRGSYNEQFF
NA | TRBJ2-7 | NA | TRBV5-1 | TGCGCCAGCAGCCAGGATGGGTTCTCCTACGAGCAGTACTTC | CASSQDGFSYEQYF
NA | TRBJ2-2 | NA | TRBV7-9 | TGTGCCAGCAGCCCACAGGGCGGGAACACCGGGGAGCTGTTTTTT | CASSPQGGNTGELFF
TRBD2 | TRBJ2-1 | NA | TRBV10-3 | TGTGCCATCAGTAGACTAGCGGAATACAATGAGCAGTTCTTC | CAISRLAEYNEQFF
NA | TRBJ2-1 | NA | TRBV11-2 | TGTGCCAGCAGCTTAGGGGGGGTCAGGAATGAGCAGTTCTTC | CASSLGGVRNEQFF
TRBD2 | TRBJ2-3 | once | TRBV7-9 | TGTGCCAGCAGCGATCCCTGGACTAGCGGGAGGTCAGATACGCAGTATTTT | CASSDPWTSGRSDTQYF
TRBD2 | TRBJ2-5 | NA | TRBV4-1 | TGCGCCAGCAGCCAAGATGGGACTAGAGGGGTACAAGAGACCCAGTACTTC | CASSQDGTRGVQETQYF
NA | TRBJ2-7 | NA | TRBV28 | TGTGCCAGCCTGGGGGGTTTAGTCCCCTACGAGCAGTACTTC | CASLGGLVPYEQYF
TRBD2 | TRBJ2-2 | NA | TRBV5-4 | TGTGCCAGCAGCCTGGGCGGGGGGCAGGGCGGGGAGCTGTTTTTT | CASSLGGGQGGELFF
TRBD1 | TRBJ2-4 | NA | TRBV5-6 | TGTGCCAGCAGCTTGGTGGGACAGGGAACTGACATTCAGTACTTC | CASSLVGQGTDIQYF
NA | TRBJ2-5 | NA | TRBV7-2 | TGTGCCAGCAGCTTCAGTGGCAGGGGAGAGACCCAGTACTTC | CASSFSGRGETQYF
NA | TRBJ2-7 | NA | TRBV25-1 | TGTGCCAGCAGTGGTACGGGATTCGAGCAGTACTTC | CASSGTGFEQYF
TRBD2 | TRBJ2-1 | NA | TRBV7-2 | TGTGCCAGCAGCCTGACTAGCGGGGCCTACAATGAGCAGTTCTTC | CASSLTSGAYNEQFF
NA | TRBJ1-5 | NA | TRBV5-6 | TGTGCCAGCAGCTCCGGGGAAGGGAGAGGGAATCAGCCCCAGCATTTT | CASSSGEGRGNQPQHF
NA | TRBJ1-4 | NA | TRBV7-9 | TGTGCCAGCAGCCGGCCGGGGGGCTATGAAAAACTGTTTTTT | CASSRPGGYEKLFF
TRBD1 | TRBJ2-7 | few | TRBV5-6 | TGTGCCAGCAGCCACGGGACAGGGTCCTACGAGCAGTACTTC | CASSHGTGSYEQYF
TRBD2 | TRBJ2-5 | few | TRBV27 | TGTGCCAGCAGCGTAACGAATAGCGGGAGAGGAGAGACCCAGTACTTC | CASSVTNSGRGETQYF